This T cell receptor (beta chain) derives from a study of T cell responses to AZD1222 COVID-19 vaccine. Turning to this clone: Its antigen is currently unknown.

The table came from immunoSEQ multiplex PCR; TCRdb's copy has only in-frame clones and leaves some out. The top ten clones hold roughly 3.3% of a sample with 99,000 or so clones, 86% of them seen once. Germline lookup yields CDR1 SGDLS and CDR2 YYNGEE. This CDR3 comprises 15 residues. Trimming pared 1 base from V and 2 bases from J, leaving 11 bases between. Findings and caveats of the study: With dominance at 160-218 and 743-854, vaccine-associated CD4 TCRs spanned spike. Breadth and depth of Spike-specific TCRs rose after two AZD1222 doses. Every sample of the repertoires postdated the peak T cell response. Of the AZD1222 recipients, only 5 or 6 were seropositive at baseline.

The sample in question was peripheral blood, obtained 28 days after the second dose of the MenACWY control vaccine. V is TRBV9 and J is TRBJ2-3; D may be TRBD2 (6 bases). The source is an adult who received the MenACWY meningococcal vaccine as a control. The CDR3 spells CASSVTGEITDTQYF. For the CDR3, the DNA is TGTGCCAGCAGCGTAACGGGGGAGATCACAGATACGCAGTATTTT.